This T cell receptor beta chain appears in the sequencing data of a study of lymphopenia after photon versus proton radiotherapy. Some clones are missing from TCRdb's copy, which holds only in-frame ones; the method was immunoSEQ multiplex PCR. The sample includes about 62,000 clones, 87% of them seen just once. On this clone itself: Its antigen is not known.

The CDR3 totals 16 residues. Germline V gives CDR1 LNHDA, CDR2 SQIVND (reference sequence). V lost 2 bases, J lost 2 bases, and 10 bases lay in between. Overall study results and limits: Only patients who died were analyzed for survival; proton advantage is unproven. Oligoclonal CD8+ Temra expansion after nadir drove photon patients' diversity drop. A bigger post-nadir fall in TCR diversity correlated inversely with survival time in deceased patients. Proton therapy kept repertoires fairly stable, unlike photons, which gained effector/memory cells.

The sequences come from peripheral blood, collected from a patient treated with proton-based radiotherapy. The sequence derives from an elderly man with esophageal cancer. The chain combines TRBV19 with TRBJ2-6, with D unresolved. CDR3 loop: CASSISRQTGANVLTF. The CDR3 nucleotides read TGTGCCAGTAGTATAAGTCGGCAGACTGGGGCCAACGTCCTGACTTTC.